The next 15 T cell receptor beta chains were all read from a single sample in a study of CD8+ T cells in alopecia areata. cDNA serving as the sequencing template came from extracted, reverse transcribed RNA. TCRdb's table, derived via immunoSEQ multiplex PCR, lists solely in-frame clones and lacks some. The sample carries around 100,000 clones, around 38% recorded once. The sequenced material came from CD4+ T cells sorted from blood. Receptors originate from a human donor with alopecia areata.

This chain uses TRBV11-2 with TRBJ2-3; unclear D gene. The CDR3 runs 13 residues. V lost 2 bases to trimming and J lost 2 bases, with 5 bases between them. Germline lookup yields CDR1 SGHAT and CDR2 FQNNGV. The CDR3 sequence: CASSLILTDTQYF. CDR3 sequence (DNA): TGTGCCAGCAGCTTAATTCTCACAGATACGCAGTATTTT. The variable domain in full, with the rest retrieved from reference TRBV11-2 and TRBJ2-3, is EAGVAQSPRYKIIEKRQSVAFWCNPISGHATLYWYQQILGQGPKLLIQFQNNGVVDDSQLPKDRFSAERLKGVDSTLKIQPAKLEDSAVYLCASSLILTDTQYFGPGTRLTVL.

The rearrangement joins TRBV7-2 to TRBJ2-5, with 9 nucleotides matching TRBD1. Germline CDR1 is SGHTA and CDR2 is FQGNSA. The CDR3 is 15 residues long. After removal of 1 base from V and 7 bases from J, the junction contained 7 bases not matched to a gene. The CDR3 DNA is TGTGCCAGCAGCTTAGGGGACAGGGTTTCTGGGACCCAGTACTTC. Translation: CASSLGDRVSGTQYF.

This rearrangement joins TRBV7-8 to TRBJ2-3; either TRBD1 or TRBD2 may supply D (6 bases each). V was trimmed by 2 bases and J by 5 bases, leaving 11 bases between them. This CDR3 has 14 residues. Germline CDR1 is SGHVS and CDR2 is FQNEAQ. For the CDR3, the DNA is TGTGCCAGCAGCTTAACGAGGGGGGAAGATACGCAGTATTTT. Amino acid sequence: CASSLTRGEDTQYF.

The chain is built from TRBV5-1 and TRBJ1-2; D may be TRBD1 (5 bases). V was clipped by 0 bases and J by 7 bases, with 13 bases between them. Germline V gene lookup returns CDR1 SGHRS and CDR2 YFSETQ. The CDR3 extends over 14 amino acids. CDR3 in DNA: TGCGCCAGCAGCTTGGCTTTACAGGTCGGTGGCTACACCTTC. It translates to CASSLALQVGGYTF. The full variable domain, rest sourced from reference TRBV5-1 and TRBJ1-2, is KAGVTQTPRYLIKTRGQQVTLSCSPISGHRSVSWYQQTPGQGLQFLFEYFSETQRNKGNFPGRFSGRQFSNSRSEMNVSTLELGDSALYLCASSLALQVGGYTFGSGTRLTVV.

This clone has only a few counts. V and J are TRBV28 and TRBJ2-5, with TRBD2 matching 13 bases. The CDR3 has 17 residues. V dropped 4 bases and J dropped 2; count of bases not matched to a gene: 7. Germline V gene lookup returns CDR1 MDHEN and CDR2 SYDVKM. The CDR3 coding sequence is TGTGCCAGCAGTTCTGGACTAGCGGGGGCCCATCAAGAGACCCAGTACTTC. It is translated as CASSSGLAGAHQETQYF.

This clone has just a few counts. This chain joins TRBV27 and TRBJ2-5; 8 bases agree with TRBD1. Losses at the gene ends were 5 bases for V and 4 bases for J; bases not matched to a gene: 12. CDR3 length: 16 residues. Per germline, CDR1 MNHEY and CDR2 SMNVEV (reference sequence). CDR3 nucleotides: TGTGCCAGCAGTGAGTACGGCAGGGGGCTTGGAGAGACCCAGTACTTC. It yields the protein CASSEYGRGLGETQYF.

This clone was observed a handful of times. The sample has other DNA sequences that encode this CDR3 too. The chain employs TRBV30 and TRBJ2-6; the D is unclear. The CDR3 is 13 amino acids. The V gene lost 0 bases and the J gene lost 3 bases, with 3 bases spanning the gap. Per germline, CDR1 GTSNPN and CDR2 SVGIG (reference sequence). CDR3 sequence: CAWSVSGANVLTF. The CDR3 DNA is TGTGCCTGGAGTGTAAGTGGGGCCAACGTCCTGACTTTC.

There are a few counts of this clone. The chain employs TRBV30 and TRBJ2-5; TRBD2 matches at 7 bases. V was clipped by 5 bases and J by 5 bases; unmatched bases: 5. CDR1 is GTSNPN, CDR2 SVGIG, per germline (reference sequence). The CDR3 extends over 12 amino acids. The CDR3 region is CAWGEGRETQYF. CDR3 nucleotide sequence: TGTGCCTGGGGGGAGGGGAGGGAGACCCAGTACTTC.

The chain couples TRBV5-1 to TRBJ2-3; perhaps D is TRBD1 or TRBD2 (6 bases each). The V gene lost 3 bases and the J gene lost 5 bases, with 13 bases spanning the gap. This CDR3 comprises 14 residues. Looked up from germline, CDR1 is SGHRS and CDR2 is YFSETQ. CDR3: CASSSQGGGDTQYF. As DNA, the CDR3 is TGCGCCAGCAGCTCACAGGGAGGAGGAGATACGCAGTATTTT.

This clone was counted once. The chain uses TRBV7-9 and TRBJ2-5, with TRBD1 matching over 7 bases. Germline CDR1 SEHNR, CDR2 FQNEAQ (reference sequence). J lost 4 bases, V lost 5 bases, and 16 bases had no gene match. The length of the CDR3 is 17 residues. The CDR3, as DNA: TGTGCCAGCAGCCCCCGTAATATTGAGGGGGCGAGAGAGACCCAGTACTTC. Its translation is CASSPRNIEGARETQYF.

This clone was observed a few times. The CDR3 DNA reads as TGTGCCAGCACCAGAGCAGGGCGGACGGGGGAGACCCAGTACTTC. As protein: CASTRAGRTGETQYF. V is TRBV6-6 and J is TRBJ2-5; D may be TRBD1 or TRBD2 (5 bases each). This CDR3 contains 15 residues. V dropped 7 bases and J dropped 5 bases, with 20 bases sitting between them. From germline, CDR1 is MNHNY and CDR2 SVGAGI (reference sequence).

This chain links TRBV29-1 with TRBJ1-4; TRBD1 is a possible D gene (6 bases). Per germline, CDR1 SQVTM and CDR2 ANQGSEA. The V and J ends lost 5 bases and 5 bases respectively, with 15 bases between them. The CDR3 has 14 residues. CDR3 nucleotide sequence: TGCAGCGTTATGGAGTCGCAGGGGAATGAAAAACTGTTTTTT. This gives the protein CSVMESQGNEKLFF.

This chain links TRBV28 with TRBJ2-3; 10 nucleotides match TRBD1. The CDR3 is 15 residues long. Germline V gene lookup returns CDR1 MDHEN and CDR2 SYDVKM. Germline trimming cut 6 bases from V and 0 bases from J; bases unmatched to any gene: 3. This CDR3 reads CASRGDRGSTDTQYF. In nucleotides, the CDR3 is TGTGCCAGCAGGGGGGACAGGGGCAGCACAGATACGCAGTATTTT.

This clone has only a few counts. The chain carries TRBV2 and TRBJ2-7; 12 bases line up with TRBD2. This CDR3 comprises 15 residues. Germline CDR1 and CDR2: SNHLY and FYNNEI. J was trimmed by 2 bases and V by 6 bases; bases with no gene match: 5. CDR3 region: CASSPRTSGAYEQYF. In nucleotides, the CDR3 is TGTGCCAGCAGCCCTAGGACTAGCGGGGCCTACGAGCAGTACTTC.

This clone was counted only a few times. The chain carries TRBV7-9 and TRBJ1-1; D remains unclear. Per the germline V gene, CDR1 is SEHNR and CDR2 is FQNEAQ (reference sequence). The CDR3 length is 12 residues. V shed 2 bases and J shed 11 bases, with 12 bases lying between them. In DNA form, the CDR3 reads TGTGCCAGCAGCTTATTCTCCTCCTGGGCTTTCTTT. It is translated as CASSLFSSWAFF.